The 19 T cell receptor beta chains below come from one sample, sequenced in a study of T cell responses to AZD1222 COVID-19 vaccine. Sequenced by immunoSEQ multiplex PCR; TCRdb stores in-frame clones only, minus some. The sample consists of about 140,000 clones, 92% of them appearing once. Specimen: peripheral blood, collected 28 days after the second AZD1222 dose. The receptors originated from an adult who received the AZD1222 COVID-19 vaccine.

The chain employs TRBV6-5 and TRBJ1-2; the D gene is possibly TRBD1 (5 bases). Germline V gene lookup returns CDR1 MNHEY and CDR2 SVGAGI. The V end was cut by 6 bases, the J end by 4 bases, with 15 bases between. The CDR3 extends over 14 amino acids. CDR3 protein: CASRILTGFYGYTF. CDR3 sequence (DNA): TGTGCCAGCAGGATCCTAACAGGCTTCTATGGCTACACCTTC.

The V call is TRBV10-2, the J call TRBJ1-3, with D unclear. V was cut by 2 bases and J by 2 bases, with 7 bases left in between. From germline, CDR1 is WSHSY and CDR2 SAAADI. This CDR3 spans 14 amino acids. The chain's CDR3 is CASSEIGPGNTIYF. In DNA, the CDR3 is TGCGCCAGCAGTGAGATTGGTCCTGGAAACACCATATATTTT.

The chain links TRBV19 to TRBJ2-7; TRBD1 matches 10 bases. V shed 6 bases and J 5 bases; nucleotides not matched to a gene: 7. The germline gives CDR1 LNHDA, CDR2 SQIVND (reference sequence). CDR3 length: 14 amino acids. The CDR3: CASSPGTGEDEQYF. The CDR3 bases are TGTGCCAGTAGCCCCGGGACAGGGGAAGACGAGCAGTACTTC.

The CDR3 DNA follows: TGTGCCAGCAGTGAACAAACTCACTATGGCTACACCTTC. Translating it yields CASSEQTHYGYTF. V gene TRBV25-1 combines with J gene TRBJ1-2; no reliable D call. V lost 2 bases and J lost 3, with 7 bases in between. Germline values: CDR1 MGHDK, CDR2 SYGVNS. The CDR3 is 13 residues long.

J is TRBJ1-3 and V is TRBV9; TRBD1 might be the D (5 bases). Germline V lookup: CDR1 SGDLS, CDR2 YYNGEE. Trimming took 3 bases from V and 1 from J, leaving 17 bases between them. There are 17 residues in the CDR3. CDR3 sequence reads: CASSAPWGSSSGNTIYF. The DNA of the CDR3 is TGTGCCAGCAGCGCCCCCTGGGGCTCCAGTTCTGGAAACACCATATATTTT.

The CDR3 region is CASSATGTGGEKLFF. The CDR3 DNA reads as TGTGCCAGCAGTGCGACCGGGACAGGGGGCGAAAAACTGTTTTTT. The J gene is TRBJ1-4, the V gene TRBV28, with 12 positions matching TRBD1. Per the germline V gene, CDR1 is MDHEN and CDR2 is SYDVKM. This CDR3 spans 15 amino acids. V lost 5 bases, J lost 8 bases, and 6 bases stayed unmatched.

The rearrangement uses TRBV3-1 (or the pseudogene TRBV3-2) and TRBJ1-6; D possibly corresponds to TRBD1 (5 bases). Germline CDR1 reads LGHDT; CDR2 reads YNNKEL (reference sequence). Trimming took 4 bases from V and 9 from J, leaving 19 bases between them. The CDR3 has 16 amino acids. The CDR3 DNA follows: TGTGCCAGCAGCCGCGGACACTCGGGATTAAGTTCACCCCTCCACTTT. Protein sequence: CASSRGHSGLSSPLHF.

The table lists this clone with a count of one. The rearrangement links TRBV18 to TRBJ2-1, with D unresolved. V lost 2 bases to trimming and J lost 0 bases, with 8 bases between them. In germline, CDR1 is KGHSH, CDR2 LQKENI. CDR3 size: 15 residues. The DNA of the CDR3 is TGTGCCAGCTCACCAGACTTGAGCTCCTACAATGAGCAGTTCTTC. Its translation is CASSPDLSSYNEQFF.

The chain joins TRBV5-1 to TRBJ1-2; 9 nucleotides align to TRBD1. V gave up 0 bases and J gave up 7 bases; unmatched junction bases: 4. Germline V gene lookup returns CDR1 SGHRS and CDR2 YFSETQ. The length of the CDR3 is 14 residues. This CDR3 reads CASSLVGQGVGYTF. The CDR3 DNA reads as TGCGCCAGCAGCTTGGTGGGACAGGGCGTTGGCTACACCTTC.

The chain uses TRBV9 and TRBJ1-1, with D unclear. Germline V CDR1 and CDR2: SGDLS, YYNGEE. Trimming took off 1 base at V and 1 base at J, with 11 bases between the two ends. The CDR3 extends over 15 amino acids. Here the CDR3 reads CASSVSSMTNTEAFF. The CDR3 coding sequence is TGTGCCAGCAGCGTATCCTCAATGACGAACACTGAAGCTTTCTTT.

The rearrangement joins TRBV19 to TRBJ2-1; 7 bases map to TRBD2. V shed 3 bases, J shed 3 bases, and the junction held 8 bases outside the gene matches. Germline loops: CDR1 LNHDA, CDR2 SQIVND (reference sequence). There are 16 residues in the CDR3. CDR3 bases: TGTGCCAGTAGTATTGGGCTAGCGGACGACTACAATGAGCAGTTCTTC. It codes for CASSIGLADDYNEQFF.

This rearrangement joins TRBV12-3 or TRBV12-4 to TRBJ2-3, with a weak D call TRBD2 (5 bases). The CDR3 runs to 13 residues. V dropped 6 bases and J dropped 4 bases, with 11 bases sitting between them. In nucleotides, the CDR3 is TGTGCCAGCAGGACTGTGGGAGCAGATACGCAGTATTTT. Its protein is CASRTVGADTQYF.

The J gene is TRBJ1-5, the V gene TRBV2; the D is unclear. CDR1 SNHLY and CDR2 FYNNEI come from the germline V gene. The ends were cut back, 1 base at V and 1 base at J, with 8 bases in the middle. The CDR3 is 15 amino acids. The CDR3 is CASSEGASSNQPQHF. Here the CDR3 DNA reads TGTGCCAGCAGTGAAGGGGCCTCGAGCAATCAGCCCCAGCATTTT.

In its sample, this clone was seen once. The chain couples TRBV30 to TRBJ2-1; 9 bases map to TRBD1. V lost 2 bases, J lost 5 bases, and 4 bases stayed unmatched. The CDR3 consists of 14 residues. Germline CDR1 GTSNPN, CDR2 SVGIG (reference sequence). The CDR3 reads CAWSMGQGDNEQFF. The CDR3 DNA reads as TGTGCCTGGAGTATGGGACAGGGAGACAATGAGCAGTTCTTC.

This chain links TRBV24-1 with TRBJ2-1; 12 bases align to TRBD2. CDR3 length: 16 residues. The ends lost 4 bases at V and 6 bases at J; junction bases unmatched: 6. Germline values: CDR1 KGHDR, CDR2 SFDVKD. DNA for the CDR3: TGTGCCACCAGTGACTCCCCTAGCGGGGGGGCCAATGAGCAGTTCTTC. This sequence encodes CATSDSPSGGANEQFF.

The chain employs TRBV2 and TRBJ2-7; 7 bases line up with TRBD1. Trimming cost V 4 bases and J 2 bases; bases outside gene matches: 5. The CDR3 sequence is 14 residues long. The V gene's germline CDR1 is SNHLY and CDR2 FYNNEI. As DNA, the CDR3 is TGTGCCAGCAGTGCACCAGGACAGGCCTACGAGCAGTACTTC. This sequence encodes CASSAPGQAYEQYF. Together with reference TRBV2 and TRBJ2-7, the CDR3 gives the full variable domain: EPEVTQTPSHQVTQMGQEVILRCVPISNHLYFYWYRQILGQKVEFLVSFYNNEISEKSEIFDDQFSVERPDGSNFTLKIRSTKLEDSAMYFCASSAPGQAYEQYFGPGTRLTVT.

DNA for the CDR3: TGTGCCAGCACCCCGGGCAGGGACAATCAGCCCCAGCATTTT. Its translation is CASTPGRDNQPQHF. The chain joins TRBV7-2 to TRBJ1-5, with D maybe TRBD1 (5 bases). Trimming removed 7 bases from V and 3 bases from J, with 13 bases in between. This CDR3 has 14 residues. Germline V gene data show CDR1 as SGHTA and CDR2 as FQGNSA.

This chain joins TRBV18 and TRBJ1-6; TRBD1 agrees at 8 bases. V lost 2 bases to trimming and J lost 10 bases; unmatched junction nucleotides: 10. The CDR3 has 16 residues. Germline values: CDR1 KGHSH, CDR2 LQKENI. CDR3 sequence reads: CASSPVFGQGVSPLHF. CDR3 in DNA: TGTGCCAGCTCACCAGTTTTTGGACAGGGTGTATCACCCCTCCACTTT.

The CDR3 sequence: CASSQGAGTQYF. The DNA for the CDR3 is TGCGCCAGCAGCCAGGGCGCAGGTACGCAGTATTTT. The chain carries TRBV4-3 and TRBJ2-3; D not certain. CDR1 is LGHNA, CDR2 YSLEER, per germline. The ends were cut back, 3 bases at V and 8 bases at J, with 9 bases in the middle. CDR3 length equals 12 residues.